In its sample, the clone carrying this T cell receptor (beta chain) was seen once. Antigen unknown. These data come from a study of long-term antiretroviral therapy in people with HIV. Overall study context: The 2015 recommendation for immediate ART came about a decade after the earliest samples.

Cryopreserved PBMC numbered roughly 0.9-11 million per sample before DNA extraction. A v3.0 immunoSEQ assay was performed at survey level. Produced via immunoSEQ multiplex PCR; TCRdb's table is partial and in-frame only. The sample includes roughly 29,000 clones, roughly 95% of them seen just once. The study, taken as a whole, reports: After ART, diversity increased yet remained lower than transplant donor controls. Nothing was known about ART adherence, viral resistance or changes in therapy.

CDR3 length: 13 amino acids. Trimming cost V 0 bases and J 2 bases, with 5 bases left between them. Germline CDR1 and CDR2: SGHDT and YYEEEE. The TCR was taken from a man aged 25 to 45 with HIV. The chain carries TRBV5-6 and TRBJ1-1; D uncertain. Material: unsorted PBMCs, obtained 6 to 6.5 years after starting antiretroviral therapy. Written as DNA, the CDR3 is TGTGCCAGCAGCTTGGCAGGAAACACTGAAGCTTTCTTT. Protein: CASSLAGNTEAFF. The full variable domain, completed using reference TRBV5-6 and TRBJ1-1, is DAGVTQSPTHLIKTRGQQVTLRCSPKSGHDTVSWYQQALGQGPQFIFQYYEEEERQRGNFPDRFSGHQFPNYSSELNVNALLLGDSALYLCASSLAGNTEAFFGQGTRLTVV.